This T cell receptor beta chain comes out of a study of Graves' ophthalmopathy and Graves' hyperthyroidism. Germline V gene data show CDR1 as SGDLS and CDR2 as YYNGEE. The CDR3 consists of 16 residues. The V gene end was trimmed by 1 base and the J gene end by 6 bases; junction bases not matched to a gene: 11. Study-wide findings and caveats: Predictions made by the model for ophthalmopathy progression reached approximately 70% sensitivity and just under 75% specificity. Clonotypes were expanded in thyroid at above 0.001 frequency, and most also appeared in blood.

The table lists this clonotype with many counts. The antigen is undetermined. Diagnosis used clinical symptoms, serum thyroxine, TRAb, thyroid ultrasound and orbital computed tomography. RNA transcripts served as template for amplifying TCR beta CDR3 sequences. HTBI primers primed a first-round RT-PCR, and a second-round multiplex PCR followed. Each CDR3 protein gets one entry after TCRdb re-called the multiplex PCR reads with MiXCR. The sample holds about 500,000 distinct CDR3 sequences, approximately 37% seen once. The specimen sequenced was peripheral blood or thyroid tissue (not recorded which). The receptor was isolated from an adult man with Graves' hyperthyroidism. The chain joins TRBV9 to TRBJ1-2, with TRBD1 identical over 8 bases. The CDR3 region is CASSVWTGPIQDGYTF. Here the CDR3 DNA reads TGTGCCAGCAGCGTATGGACAGGGCCCATCCAGGATGGCTACACCTTC.